These 28 T cell receptor beta chains were sequenced from one sample in a study of memory CD4+ T cells and cytomegalovirus serostatus. Single viable CD3+CD4+CD8-CD45RO+ cells were sorted as the memory CD4+ T cells. Profiling relied on immunoSEQ multiplex PCR, and the TCRdb table lists in-frame clones only, not all of them. Of around 60,000 clones detected, 75% to 90% appear once; the ten largest clones hold 0.88%. The sequenced sample consisted of memory CD4+ T cells from blood. The receptor source for this set is an adult in good health and CMV-seronegative.

The CDR3 DNA follows: TGTGCCAGCAGCTTTGACAGGGGGACAGATACGCAGTATTTT. It codes for CASSFDRGTDTQYF. V usage is TRBV11-2 and J usage is TRBJ2-3, with TRBD1 matching over 9 bases. Germline V gene sequence: CDR1 SGHAT, CDR2 FQNNGV. Unmatched junction bases numbered 1, after V lost 3 bases and J lost 3 bases. The CDR3 consists of 14 residues.

This chain joins TRBV13 and TRBJ1-5, with no clear D. The CDR3 contains 13 residues. The V gene lost 5 bases and the J gene lost 4 bases, with 9 bases spanning the gap. Germline V lookup: CDR1 PRHDT, CDR2 FYEKMQ (reference sequence). The chain's CDR3 is CASSVGPNQPQHF. The DNA of the CDR3 is TGTGCCAGCAGCGTCGGACCTAATCAGCCCCAGCATTTT. Based on the CDR3 plus reference TRBV13 and TRBJ1-5, the full variable domain is AAGVIQSPRHLIKEKRETATLKCYPIPRHDTVYWYQQGPGQDPQFLISFYEKMQSDKGSIPDRFSAQQFSDYHSELNMSSLELGDSALYFCASSVGPNQPQHFGDGTRLSIL.

The J gene is TRBJ1-2, the V gene TRBV10-3, with D uncertain. Per the germline V gene, CDR1 is ENHRY and CDR2 is SYGVKD. The CDR3 loop spans 14 amino acids. V lost 5 bases and J 2 bases, leaving 12 bases between the germline ends. The CDR3 loop is CAISTTGQNYGYTF. The CDR3 nucleotides are TGTGCCATCAGTACGACGGGCCAGAACTATGGCTACACCTTC.

This chain connects TRBV18 to TRBJ2-5; D gene uncertain. CDR1 is KGHSH, CDR2 LQKENI, per germline. V shed 0 bases and J shed 4 bases, with 3 bases lying between them. The CDR3 runs 12 residues. CDR3 nucleotides: TGTGCCAGCTCACCACCGAGAGAGACCCAGTACTTC. This sequence encodes CASSPPRETQYF.

The V call is TRBV4-1, the J call TRBJ1-2; maybe TRBD1 (5 bases). CDR1 and CDR2 (germline): MGHRA, YSYEKL. The CDR3 spans 16 residues. The V gene lost 4 bases and the J gene lost 4 bases, with 19 bases spanning the gap. Here the CDR3 DNA reads TGCGCCAGCAGCCTTGACAGTGGGGGTAATAGCTATGGCTACACCTTC. Amino acids: CASSLDSGGNSYGYTF.

The V call is TRBV21-1, the J call TRBJ2-7; the D call TRBD2 from the table was never checked on the DNA. TRBV21-1 is designated a pseudogene. The CDR3 is 20 amino acids. The CDR3 region is CASSRSFGGADPRSHYEQYF. DNA for the CDR3: TGTGCCAGCAGCAGGAGCTTCGGGGGGGCTGATCCCCGGTCCCACTACGAGCAGTACTTC.

The genes are TRBV29-1 and TRBJ1-4, with D unresolved. Germline V lookup: CDR1 SQVTM, CDR2 ANQGSEA. The CDR3 spans 18 residues. V was clipped by 0 bases and J by 9 bases, with 26 bases between them. The CDR3 nucleotides read TGCAGCGTTGAAGAAACAGATTATTGGACTCTCGGGATGAAAAAACTGTTTTTT. It codes for CSVEETDYWTLGMKKLFF.

There are a few counts of this clone. The chain links TRBV2 to TRBJ2-2; 7 bases agree with TRBD1. Germline CDR1 SNHLY, CDR2 FYNNEI. V gave up 6 bases and J gave up 0 bases; unmatched junction bases: 4. The CDR3 spans 15 residues. The CDR3 loop is CASRRTGANTGELFF. CDR3 nucleotide sequence: TGTGCCAGCAGAAGGACAGGAGCGAACACCGGGGAGCTGTTTTTT.

The V and J genes are TRBV11-2 and TRBJ2-7, with TRBD1 matching 8 bases. V lost 3 bases to trimming and J lost 3 bases; unmatched junction nucleotides: 7. CDR1 and CDR2 from the germline V gene are SGHAT and FQNNGV. This CDR3 contains 15 residues. The CDR3 region has the DNA TGTGCCAGCAGCTTTTCCGGGACAGGAGACTACGAGCAGTACTTC. It yields the protein CASSFSGTGDYEQYF.

The chain is built from TRBV7-8 and TRBJ1-3, with D maybe TRBD1 (5 bases). Trimming removed 5 bases from V and 2 bases from J, with 10 bases in between. This CDR3 comprises 14 residues. The germline gives CDR1 SGHVS, CDR2 FQNEAQ. The CDR3 nucleotides read TGTGCCAGCAGCCAACAGGCTGCTGGAAACACCATATATTTT. Translated, it gives CASSQQAAGNTIYF.

The chain employs TRBV18 and TRBJ2-4; weak D call: TRBD1 (5 bases). Germline V CDR1 and CDR2: KGHSH, LQKENI. Trimming left V 3 bases short and J 7 bases short, with 16 bases between. This CDR3 region has 15 residues. For the CDR3, the DNA is TGTGCCAGCTCACCGGGGCCAGAGAATAGGAACATTCAGTACTTC. Protein product: CASSPGPENRNIQYF.

The rearrangement joins TRBV20-1 to TRBJ1-3; no firm D call. The CDR3 totals 11 residues. The V end lost 3 bases, the J end lost 4 bases, and 4 bases lay between the germline ends. Germline values: CDR1 DFQATT, CDR2 SNEGSKA (reference sequence). The CDR3 region is CSASLGNTIYF. The DNA of the CDR3 is TGCAGTGCTAGTCTGGGAAACACCATATATTTT.

This clone was seen only once. The rearrangement uses TRBV18 and TRBJ2-3, with D unclear. The V end lost 4 bases, the J end lost 1 base, and 6 bases lay between the germline ends. Germline lookup yields CDR1 KGHSH and CDR2 LQKENI. This CDR3 is built from 13 residues. CDR3 region: CASSQDRTDTQYF. The DNA of the CDR3 is TGTGCCAGCTCACAGGACCGCACAGATACGCAGTATTTT. Together with reference TRBV18 and TRBJ2-3, the CDR3 gives the full variable domain: NAGVMQNPRHLVRRRGQEARLRCSPMKGHSHVYWYRQLPEEGLKFMVYLQKENIIDESGMPKERFSAEFPKEGPSILRIQQVVRGDSAAYFCASSQDRTDTQYFGPGTRLTVL.

The genes are TRBV25-1 and TRBJ1-4; D is perhaps TRBD1 (5 bases). Trimming took off 1 base at V and 7 bases at J, with 10 bases between the two ends. The CDR3 consists of 14 residues. CDR1 MGHDK and CDR2 SYGVNS come from the germline V gene. The CDR3 sequence: CASSEFGDVEKLFF. CDR3 sequence (DNA): TGTGCCAGCAGTGAATTCGGGGACGTTGAAAAACTGTTTTTT.

Only one count was recorded for this clone. This sequence joins TRBV30 and TRBJ1-2; D is possibly TRBD1 (5 bases). Germline CDR1 GTSNPN, CDR2 SVGIG (reference sequence). V was shortened by 3 bases and J by 4 bases, with 21 bases between the two germline ends. CDR3 length: 16 amino acids. CDR3 sequence reads: CAWRTVGGVGGYGYTF. Here the CDR3 DNA reads TGTGCCTGGAGGACCGTCGGGGGTGTTGGGGGCTATGGCTACACCTTC.

This chain connects TRBV11-2 to TRBJ2-5; 14 bases match TRBD2. Looked up from germline, CDR1 is SGHAT and CDR2 is FQNNGV. The trim removed 3 bases at V and 4 bases at J, leaving 7 bases unmatched. This CDR3 comprises 17 residues. The CDR3 nucleotides are TGTGCCAGCAGCTTGGGACTAGCGGGAGTACTAGGAGAGACCCAGTACTTC. It specifies CASSLGLAGVLGETQYF.

The chain combines TRBV13 with TRBJ1-3, with D maybe TRBD1 (6 bases). The CDR3 is 14 residues long. Germline lookup yields CDR1 PRHDT and CDR2 FYEKMQ (reference sequence). V was pared by 8 bases and J by 4 bases, with 15 bases between. CDR3 protein: CASAKADSGNTIYF. The CDR3 nucleotides read TGTGCCAGCGCCAAAGCGGACAGCGGAAACACCATATATTTT.

This clone was observed a few times. V and J are TRBV29-1 and TRBJ2-1; tentative D call: TRBD2 (6 bases). This CDR3 is built from 12 residues. Trimming removed 7 bases at V and 6 bases at J, with 13 bases between. Germline V gene lookup returns CDR1 SQVTM and CDR2 ANQGSEA. DNA for the CDR3: TGCAGCGGGAGGGTGTTAGGCAATGAGCAGTTCTTC. It yields the protein CSGRVLGNEQFF.

The CDR3 spells CASSFIGIGANVLTF. The CDR3 bases are TGTGCCAGCAGTTTCATAGGGATCGGGGCCAACGTCCTGACTTTC. The J gene is TRBJ2-6, the V gene TRBV27, with D uncertain. The ends were cut back, 3 bases at V and 4 bases at J, with 10 bases in the middle. Germline V CDR1 and CDR2: MNHEY, SMNVEV (reference sequence). The CDR3 consists of 15 residues.

This chain connects TRBV4-1 to TRBJ2-2, with 7 bases fitting TRBD1. J lost 2 bases, V lost 0 bases, and 6 bases had no gene match. The CDR3 has 17 amino acids. From germline, CDR1 is MGHRA and CDR2 YSYEKL. This CDR3 reads CASSQDPGTVNTGELFF. Written as DNA, the CDR3 is TGCGCCAGCAGCCAAGATCCTGGGACAGTAAACACCGGGGAGCTGTTTTTT.

This clone was recorded a few times. The gene calls are TRBV11-2 and TRBJ1-2; possibly TRBD1 for D (6 bases). Germline-derived CDR1 and CDR2 are SGHAT and FQNNGV. The V end was cut by 5 bases, the J end by 4 bases, with 11 bases between. The CDR3 extends over 13 amino acids. CDR3 region: CASSETGVYGYTF. DNA of the CDR3: TGTGCCAGCAGCGAGACAGGTGTCTATGGCTACACCTTC.

The chain combines TRBV2 with TRBJ2-1; D is uncertain. The V and J ends lost 5 bases and 4 bases respectively, with 12 bases between them. Germline assignment: CDR1 SNHLY and CDR2 FYNNEI. The CDR3 covers 14 residues. In DNA, the CDR3 is TGTGCCAGCAGTCAAAGTACGAGGTACAATGAGCAGTTCTTC. Its protein is CASSQSTRYNEQFF.

The chain carries TRBV28 and TRBJ2-7; a possible D gene is TRBD2 (5 bases). The CDR3 consists of 13 residues. Germline CDR1 MDHEN, CDR2 SYDVKM. V was cut by 7 bases and J by 7 bases, with 17 bases left in between. The CDR3 DNA is TGTGCCAGCACCCTCGGGATGCCTAAGGAGCAGTACTTC. This sequence encodes CASTLGMPKEQYF.

The V and J genes are TRBV6-5 and TRBJ2-2, with TRBD2 matching 8 bases. Germline-derived CDR1 and CDR2 are MNHEY and SVGAGI. After removal of 7 bases from V and 5 bases from J, the junction contained 9 bases not matched to a gene. The CDR3 is 15 residues long. CDR3 protein: CASKGGRRNTGELFF. The CDR3 nucleotides read TGTGCCAGCAAGGGCGGGAGGAGGAATACCGGGGAGCTGTTTTTT.

The gene calls are TRBV6-5 and TRBJ1-4; D unresolved. The germline CDR1 and CDR2 sequences are MNHEY and SVGAGI. The CDR3 is 14 amino acids. V dropped 2 bases and J dropped 5 bases, with 9 bases sitting between them. The CDR3 protein is CASSYGYGNEKLFF. The CDR3 region has the DNA TGTGCCAGCAGTTACGGTTATGGAAATGAAAAACTGTTTTTT.

The chain combines TRBV7-8 with TRBJ2-1; D possibly corresponds to TRBD2 (5 bases). This CDR3 is built from 15 residues. Deletions cut 8 bases from V and 0 bases from J, with 14 bases between. Germline lookup yields CDR1 SGHVS and CDR2 FQNEAQ. This CDR3 is CASHSRGRSYNEQFF. The CDR3 bases are TGTGCCAGCCATTCTCGCGGGCGCTCCTACAATGAGCAGTTCTTC.

The chain couples TRBV19 to TRBJ1-1; D not resolved. Per germline, CDR1 LNHDA and CDR2 SQIVND (reference sequence). Trimming cost V 5 bases and J 1 base, with 8 bases left between them. CDR3 length equals 13 residues. The CDR3, as DNA: TGTGCCAGTAGTGTCTCCAGGAACACTGAAGCTTTCTTT. This gives the protein CASSVSRNTEAFF.

The rearrangement joins TRBV21-1 to TRBJ2-5; no check of the table's D call, TRBD1, against the DNA was made. TRBV21-1 is a listed pseudogene. CDR3 length equals 15 residues. The CDR3 region is CASTIVATYQETQYF. DNA for the CDR3: TGTGCCAGCACCATCGTGGCCACCTACCAAGAGACCCAGTACTTC.